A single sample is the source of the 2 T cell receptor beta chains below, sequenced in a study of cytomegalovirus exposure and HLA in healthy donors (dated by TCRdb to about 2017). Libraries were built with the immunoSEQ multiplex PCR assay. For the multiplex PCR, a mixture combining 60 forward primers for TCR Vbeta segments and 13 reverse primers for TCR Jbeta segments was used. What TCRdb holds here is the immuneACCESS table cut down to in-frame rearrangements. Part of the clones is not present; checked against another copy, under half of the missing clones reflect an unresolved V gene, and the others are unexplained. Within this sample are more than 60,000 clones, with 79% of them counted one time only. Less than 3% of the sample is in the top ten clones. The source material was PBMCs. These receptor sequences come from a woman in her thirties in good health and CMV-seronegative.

Here the CDR3 DNA reads TGTGCCAGCAGCTTAGGCGAGGTGATATACGGTTTGAACACTGAAGCTTTCTTT. This codes for CASSLGEVIYGLNTEAFF. The chain is built from TRBV7-9 and TRBJ1-1; D is uncertain. With 1 base removed from V and 0 bases from J, the gap between germline ends came to 18 bases. This CDR3 contains 18 residues. CDR1 is SEHNR, CDR2 FQNEAQ, per germline (reference sequence).

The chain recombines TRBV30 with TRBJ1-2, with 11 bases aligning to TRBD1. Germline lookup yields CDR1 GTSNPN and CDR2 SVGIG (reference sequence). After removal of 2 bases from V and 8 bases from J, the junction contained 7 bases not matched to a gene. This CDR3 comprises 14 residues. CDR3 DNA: TGTGCCTGGAGTCTCGGACAGGGGGCGAGGGGCTACACCTTC. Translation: CAWSLGQGARGYTF.